This TCR beta chain originates from a study of CD8 T cells in ankylosing spondylitis. The study's findings and limits: Disease-linked clones displayed a CD8+ phenotype and appeared relatively rarely in peripheral blood. Reports of some motif variants in reactive arthritis synovial fluid and blood predate this one. Matched synovial fluid from ankylosing spondylitis patients was reported to be enriched for disease-linked clones.

The CDR3 consists of 14 residues. V trimming: 4 bases; J trimming: 5 bases; junction bases outside the gene matches: 8. Germline CDR1 is SQVTM and CDR2 is ANQGSEA. For TCR beta, libraries came from quantitative 5'-RACE with molecular barcodes. In TCRdb, the 5' RACE reads were re-called with MiXCR into one record per CDR3 protein. The sample has a few hundred thousand distinct CDR3 sequences; 18% are singletons. This clonotype has more than one count but fewer than ten. Its antigen is still unknown. The sequence derives from a male donor with ankylosing spondylitis or in good health (not recorded which). The chain carries TRBV29-1 and TRBJ2-1; 7 bases agree with TRBD2. The sequencing sample was made of blood, either unsorted or a sorted T cell fraction (not recorded which). The CDR3 bases are TGCAGCGTTGGGGGAGGACTAGGCCACAATGAGCAGTTCTTC. Translated: CSVGGGLGHNEQFF.